The text below deals with one T cell receptor (beta chain). As yet, its antigen is unknown. A junction boundary mismatches the germline segment, possibly from a read error. In germline, CDR1 is SGHRS, CDR2 YFSETQ. The length of the CDR3 is 16 residues. Generated by immunoSEQ multiplex PCR, the TCRdb table keeps only in-frame clones and is missing some. Altogether some 1,700 clones are present, around four fifths being singletons, with the ten largest covering 6% to 8%. The data were obtained in a study of T cells in lung cancer brain metastases. Whole-study results and caveats: Brain metastasis T cell infiltration was not adjusted for preoperative corticosteroid effects. Few clones were shared between paired lesions (mean Morisita 0.23); most were lesion-specific.

The clonotype originates from a man between 65 and 80 years old with non-small cell lung cancer. The sequencing input was tumor tissue from the primary lung tumor. The rearrangement links TRBV5-1 to TRBJ2-6; unclear D gene. CDR3 region: CASSLAVVSRANVLTF. The DNA for the CDR3 is TGCGCCAGCAGCTTGGCCGTGGTCTCTAGGGCCAACGTCCTGACTTTC.